This T cell receptor (beta chain) was sequenced in a study of low-dose radiotherapy and immunotherapy resistance in tumors. Study-wide context: The study gave Cohort 2 1 Gy per fraction every two weeks, totaling 13 Gy over 26 weeks.

TRAV and TRBV primers primed cDNA for both TCRalpha and TCRbeta. With a V-primer adapter and a constant-region primer, TCRs were amplified for approximately 20 PCR cycles. TCRdb re-analysed the reads in MiXCR, keeping a single row per CDR3 protein. The sample consists of 35,000 to 50,000 distinct CDR3 sequences, more than 20% of them appearing once. Stated time point: after trial treatment. Stated treatment: LDRT plus nivolumab, ipilimumab, low-dose cyclophosphamide and aspirin (RACIN trial). Donors received a regimen that comprised nivolumab, ipilimumab, aspirin, low-dose cyclophosphamide and low-dose radiotherapy. The material sequenced was PBMCs, taken after low-dose radiotherapy plus immunotherapy. The sequence derives from a female donor with ovarian cancer.

The CDR3 DNA sequence: TGTGCCAGCGACCGAGGGGATTTAAATTCACCCCTCCACTTT. Encoded protein: CASDRGDLNSPLHF. The chain carries TRBV13 and TRBJ1-6; D is perhaps TRBD1 (5 bases). Trimming took off 8 bases at V and 7 bases at J, with 15 bases between the two ends. CDR1 and CDR2 from the germline V gene are PRHDT and FYEKMQ (reference sequence). The CDR3 sequence is 14 residues long.